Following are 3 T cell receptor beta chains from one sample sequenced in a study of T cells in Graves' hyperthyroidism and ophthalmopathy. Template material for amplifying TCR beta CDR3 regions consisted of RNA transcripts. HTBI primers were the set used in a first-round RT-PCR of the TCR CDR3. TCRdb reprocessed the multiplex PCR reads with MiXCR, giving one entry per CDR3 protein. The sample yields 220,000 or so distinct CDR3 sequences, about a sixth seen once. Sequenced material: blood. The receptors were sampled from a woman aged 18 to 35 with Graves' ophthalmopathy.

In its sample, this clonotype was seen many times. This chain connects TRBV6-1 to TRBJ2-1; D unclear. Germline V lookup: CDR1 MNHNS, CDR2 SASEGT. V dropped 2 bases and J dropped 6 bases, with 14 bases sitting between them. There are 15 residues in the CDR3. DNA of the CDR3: TGTGCCAGCAGTGAATTGGACGGTTACTTCAATGAGCAGTTCTTC. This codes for CASSELDGYFNEQFF.

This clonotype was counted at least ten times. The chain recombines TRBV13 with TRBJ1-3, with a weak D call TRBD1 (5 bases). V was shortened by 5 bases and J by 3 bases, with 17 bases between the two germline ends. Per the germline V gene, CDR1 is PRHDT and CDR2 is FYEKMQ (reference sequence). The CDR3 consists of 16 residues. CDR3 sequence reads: CASSQWTGGLGNTIYF. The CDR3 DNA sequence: TGTGCCAGCAGCCAATGGACCGGGGGACTTGGAAACACCATATATTTT.

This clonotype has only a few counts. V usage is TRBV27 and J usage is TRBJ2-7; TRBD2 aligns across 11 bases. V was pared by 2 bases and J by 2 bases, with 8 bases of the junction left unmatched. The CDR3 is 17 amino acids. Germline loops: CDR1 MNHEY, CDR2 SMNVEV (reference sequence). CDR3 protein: CASSLVVAGGIPYEQYF. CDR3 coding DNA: TGTGCCAGCAGTTTAGTTGTAGCGGGGGGGATACCCTACGAGCAGTACTTC.